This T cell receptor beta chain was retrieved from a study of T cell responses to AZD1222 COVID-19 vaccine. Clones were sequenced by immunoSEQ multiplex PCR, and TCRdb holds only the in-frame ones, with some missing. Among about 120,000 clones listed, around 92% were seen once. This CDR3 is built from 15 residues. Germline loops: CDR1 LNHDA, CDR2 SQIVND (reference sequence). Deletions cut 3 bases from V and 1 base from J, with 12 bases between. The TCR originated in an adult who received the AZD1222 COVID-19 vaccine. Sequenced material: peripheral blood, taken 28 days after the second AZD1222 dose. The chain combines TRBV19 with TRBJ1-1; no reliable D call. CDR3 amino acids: CASSMVRQANTEAFF. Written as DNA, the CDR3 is TGTGCCAGTAGTATGGTCCGGCAGGCGAACACTGAAGCTTTCTTT.